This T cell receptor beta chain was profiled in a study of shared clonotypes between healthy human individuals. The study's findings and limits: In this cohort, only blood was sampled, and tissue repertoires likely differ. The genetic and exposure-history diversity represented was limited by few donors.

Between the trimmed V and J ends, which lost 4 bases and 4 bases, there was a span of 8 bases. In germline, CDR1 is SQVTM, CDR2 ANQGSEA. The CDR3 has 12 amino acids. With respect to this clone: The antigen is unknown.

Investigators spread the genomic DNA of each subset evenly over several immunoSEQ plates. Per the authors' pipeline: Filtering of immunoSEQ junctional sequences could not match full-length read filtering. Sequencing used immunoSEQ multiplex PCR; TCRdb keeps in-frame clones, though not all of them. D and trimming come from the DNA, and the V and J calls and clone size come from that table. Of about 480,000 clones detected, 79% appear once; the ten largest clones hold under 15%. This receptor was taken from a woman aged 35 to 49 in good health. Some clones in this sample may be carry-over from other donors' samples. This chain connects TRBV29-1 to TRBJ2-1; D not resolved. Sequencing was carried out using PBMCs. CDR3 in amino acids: CSVAAEYNEQFF. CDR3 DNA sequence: TGCAGCGTTGCGGCAGAATACAATGAGCAGTTCTTC.